The sequence of this T cell receptor (beta chain) was determined in a study of blood T cell repertoires in COVID-19. Study context: Donors in the United States, Italy and Spain gave samples during acute or convalescent COVID-19.

In the original workflow: For nucleated cells, counts were estimated from reference gene primer amplification. Clones were sequenced by immunoSEQ multiplex PCR, and TCRdb holds only the in-frame ones, with some missing. Clonal size and the V and J genes are those of that table, whereas D and trimming came from the DNA. The table shows around 63,000 clones, with 70% to 90% occurring only once. V was shortened by 0 bases and J by 1 base, with 6 bases between the two germline ends. Germline values: CDR1 SGHAT, CDR2 FQNNGV. The CDR3 spans 15 residues. This chain joins TRBV11-2 and TRBJ2-2; D gene unclear. The TCR originated in a man in his forties or fifties with active COVID-19. The sample taken for sequencing was peripheral blood. CDR3: CASSLDSGNTGELFF. The CDR3 DNA reads as TGTGCCAGCAGCTTAGATTCAGGGAACACCGGGGAGCTGTTTTTT.